What follows are 15 T cell receptor beta chains derived from one specimen sequenced in a study of T cells in Graves' hyperthyroidism and ophthalmopathy. Amplified regions were TCR beta CDR3 sequences from RNA transcripts. The HTBI primer set served for first-round RT-PCR of the TCR CDR3. MiXCR, run by TCRdb on the multiplex PCR reads, gives a single entry per CDR3 protein. The sample includes around 340,000 distinct CDR3 sequences, roughly 17% of them seen just once. The sequencing sample was made of blood. The origin of the receptors is a man younger than 45 with Graves' hyperthyroidism.

In this sample, this clonotype turned up a few times. J is TRBJ1-5 and V is TRBV12-3 or TRBV12-4, with a tentative D call TRBD1 (5 bases). CDR3 length: 16 residues. Trimming removed 3 bases at V and 7 bases at J, with 19 bases between. This CDR3 reads CASSFIPGKLGQPQHF. CDR3 DNA sequence: TGTGCCAGCAGTTTTATACCAGGGAAGCTCGGGCAGCCCCAGCATTTT.

This clonotype has a count of ten or more. This chain uses TRBV28 with TRBJ2-1, with D perhaps TRBD2 (5 bases). V was cut by 6 bases and J by 0 bases, with 15 bases left in between. The CDR3 has 16 residues. Germline lookup yields CDR1 MDHEN and CDR2 SYDVKM. Here the CDR3 DNA reads TGTGCCAGCAGCTCCCTGGAGGCGCGCTCCTACAATGAGCAGTTCTTC. Residues: CASSSLEARSYNEQFF.

On this clonotype itself: Compared with germline, one end of the junction differs, possibly owing to a read error. The rearrangement uses TRBV28 and TRBJ2-3, with D tentatively TRBD1 (6 bases). CDR3 length equals 16 residues. CDR1 is MDHEN, CDR2 SYDVKM, per germline. CDR3: CAGSLARAGETDTQYF. As DNA, the CDR3 is TGTGCCGGCAGTTTGGCCAGAGCAGGGGAAACAGATACGCAGTATTTT.

This chain joins TRBV20-1 and TRBJ1-2; no reliable D call. The V gene lost 6 bases and the J gene lost 7 bases, with 9 bases spanning the gap. Germline loops: CDR1 DFQATT, CDR2 SNEGSKA (reference sequence). The CDR3 is made up of 10 amino acids. The CDR3 here is CSAPERGYTF. The CDR3 DNA is TGCAGTGCCCCTGAGCGTGGCTACACCTTC.

At least ten counts were recorded for this clonotype. The V and J genes are TRBV28 and TRBJ2-5; 8 bases line up with TRBD1. CDR1 MDHEN and CDR2 SYDVKM come from the germline V gene. V dropped 1 base and J dropped 2; count of bases not matched to a gene: 6. This CDR3 comprises 16 residues. CDR3: CASSLYAGGTQETQYF. In DNA, the CDR3 is TGTGCCAGCAGTTTATACGCAGGGGGCACACAAGAGACCCAGTACTTC.

The chain carries TRBV4-1 and TRBJ2-7, with TRBD1 identical over 7 bases. V lost 0 bases to trimming and J lost 4 bases; unmatched junction nucleotides: 9. The CDR3 is made up of 16 amino acids. Germline assignment: CDR1 MGHRA and CDR2 YSYEKL. The CDR3 sequence: CASSQDSGTEEYEQYF. The CDR3 DNA follows: TGCGCCAGCAGCCAAGATTCGGGGACAGAAGAATACGAGCAGTACTTC.

This clonotype was observed at least ten times. The rearrangement uses TRBV10-3 and TRBJ1-1, with D possibly TRBD1 on 5 matching bases. The V end was cut by 6 bases, the J end by 3 bases, with 26 bases between. Germline V gene data show CDR1 as ENHRY and CDR2 as SYGVKD. The CDR3 loop spans 18 amino acids. This chain's CDR3 is CAISLNGPGRGSYTEAFF. The CDR3 DNA reads as TGTGCCATCAGCCTAAACGGTCCAGGGCGGGGGTCGTACACTGAAGCTTTCTTT.

Points on this clonotype: Just one base apart from a much larger clone, this may be a read error. The CDR3 DNA sequence: TGTGCCAGCAGCCGACAGGGCTCAACTGATGAAAAACTGTTTTTT. Protein product: CASSRQGSTDEKLFF. The chain is built from TRBV3-1 and TRBJ1-4, with TRBD1 matching 7 bases. CDR1 and CDR2 (germline): LGHDT, YNNKEL (reference sequence). The CDR3 loop spans 15 amino acids.

With respect to this clonotype: The DNA is left out, because the CDR3 cannot be placed on it with certainty; the CDR3 is given as TCRdb lists it. The rearrangement joins TRBV6-1 to TRBJ1-1; the D call in the table, TRBD1, was not verified against the DNA. The germline gives CDR1 MNHNS, CDR2 SASEGT. The CDR3 comprises 16 residues, both ends counted. The CDR3 sequence: CASSEFGTGALRGGFF.

This clonotype was detected ten times or more. The chain joins TRBV27 to TRBJ2-1; 8 positions match TRBD1. The CDR3 loop spans 17 amino acids. The V segment lost 5 bases and the J segment 0 bases; nucleotides outside the gene matches: 9. Per germline, CDR1 MNHEY and CDR2 SMNVEV (reference sequence). The CDR3 here is CASSRTRGRNSYNEQFF. The DNA of the CDR3 is TGTGCCAGCAGTCGAACCAGGGGGCGAAACTCCTACAATGAGCAGTTCTTC.

This clonotype was detected ten times or more. The rearrangement joins TRBV12-3 or TRBV12-4 to TRBJ1-2; TRBD1 agrees at 11 bases. There are 13 residues in the CDR3. Unmatched junction bases numbered 4, after V lost 5 bases and J lost 8 bases. CDR3 in amino acids: CASSGTGGSGYTF. CDR3 sequence (DNA): TGTGCCAGCAGTGGGACAGGGGGTAGCGGCTACACCTTC.

This clonotype showed up many times. The chain recombines TRBV11-1 with TRBJ2-1, with 8 bases aligning to TRBD2. The V and J ends lost 3 bases and 8 bases, in that order; junction bases with no gene match: 12. The germline V gene encodes CDR1 SGHAT and CDR2 FQDESV (reference sequence). CDR3 length equals 16 residues. The CDR3 protein is CASSFGGRPYTDEQFF. The CDR3 DNA is TGTGCCAGCAGCTTCGGCGGGAGGCCATACACGGATGAGCAGTTCTTC.

This clonotype has a count of ten or more. The chain recombines TRBV25-1 with TRBJ2-7; 8 positions agree with TRBD1. The V segment lost 3 bases and the J segment 4 bases; nucleotides outside the gene matches: 8. CDR1 MGHDK and CDR2 SYGVNS come from the germline V gene. The CDR3 spans 15 residues. The CDR3, as DNA: TGTGCCAGCAGTGAGGGAAACAGGGGGACATACGAGCAGTACTTC. Encoded protein: CASSEGNRGTYEQYF.

For the CDR3, the DNA is TGTGCCAGCAGCCAATCTGAGGGACTAGCGGAATGGGAGCAGTACTTC. It encodes CASSQSEGLAEWEQYF. This chain connects TRBV28 to TRBJ2-7; the match to TRBD2 covers 11 bases. CDR1 and CDR2 from the germline V gene are MDHEN and SYDVKM. The V segment lost 6 bases and the J segment 7 bases; nucleotides outside the gene matches: 14. CDR3 length: 16 residues.

This clonotype was detected a few times. The chain uses TRBV3-1 and TRBJ2-2; either TRBD1 or TRBD2 may fit D (5 bases each). This CDR3 region has 16 residues. Germline V gene lookup returns CDR1 LGHDT and CDR2 YNNKEL (reference sequence). Trimming shortened V by 2 bases and J by 3 bases, and 13 bases separated the two germline ends. In DNA form, the CDR3 reads TGTGCCAGCAGCCAAAATATACTGGGGGACACCGGGGAGCTGTTTTTT. This translates into CASSQNILGDTGELFF.